The entry below describes one TCR beta chain. This entry comes from a study of blood T cell repertoires in COVID-19. About the study: Acute and convalescent COVID-19 specimens originated in the United States, Italy and Spain. T cells, B-cell-depleted T cells, or PBMCs supplied cDNA or gDNA.

Germline-derived CDR1 and CDR2 are LNHDA and SQIVND (reference sequence). The CDR3 is 13 amino acids. V lost 7 bases, J lost 4 bases, and 11 bases lay in between. Per the original methods: Estimation of nucleated cell counts relied on the amplification of reference gene primers. The method was immunoSEQ multiplex PCR; TCRdb's version includes in-frame clones alone and lacks a portion of them. V and J calls and clone size are given by that table; D and trimming were obtained from the DNA. Here the sample spans about 180,000 clones, around 80% being singletons. The gene calls are TRBV19 and TRBJ1-5, with a possible D match to TRBD1 (6 bases). Specimen: peripheral blood. The sequence was obtained from a woman older than 75 with COVID-19, enrolled during active disease. CDR3: CASIRGWNQPQHF. DNA of the CDR3: TGTGCCAGTATTAGGGGGTGGAATCAGCCCCAGCATTTT.